The rows below give T cell receptor beta chains drawn from one sample of a study of OX40 agonist ivuxolimab in advanced cancers. Assay: immunoSEQ multiplex PCR; the TCRdb copy retains only in-frame clones and omits some. The sample consists of about 50,000 clones, approximately 90% of them appearing once. The specimen was CD4+ or CD8+ T cells sorted from blood, collected in a trial of the OX40 agonist ivuxolimab. These receptors came from an adult with an advanced solid tumor such as melanoma, head and neck, liver or kidney cancer. Each CDR3 is given without its conserved first and last residue. Fields, in order: J gene, V gene, D gene, CDR3 protein. D genes are given only for firm matches.

TRBJ2-7,TRBV7-9,.,ASSLLGDTNSYEQY
TRBJ1-4,TRBV9,.,ASGGFANEKLF
TRBJ2-7,TRBV28,TRBD2,ASSWTSGSVNEQY
TRBJ2-6,TRBV16,.,ASSPSSGANVLT
TRBJ1-1,TRBV14,.,ASSHHTEAF
TRBJ1-1,TRBV30,.,AWSNTEAF
TRBJ1-1,TRBV25-1,.,ASSEFLGMNTEAF
TRBJ2-7,TRBV4-1,TRBD1,ASSQVRTGTYEQY
TRBJ2-1,TRBV19,.,ASSITHSSYNEQF
TRBJ2-5,TRBV7-9,.,ASSLSVGRWQETQY
TRBJ2-5,TRBV7-3,TRBD2,ASSLLAGGPLETQY
TRBJ2-2,TRBV4-1,.,ASSQDDGSTGELF
TRBJ2-3,TRBV15,.,ATSIGGTDTQY
TRBJ2-5,TRBV7-9,.,ASSTTEEETQY
TRBJ2-5,TRBV27,TRBD1,ASSYGTGDQETQY
TRBJ2-2,TRBV7-9,.,ASSLVGVPNTGELF
TRBJ2-5,TRBV27,TRBD2,ASSGTSGGQETQY
TRBJ2-5,TRBV6-1,TRBD2,ASSESREGRETQY
TRBJ2-6,TRBV19,.,ASSDLLFGVLT
TRBJ2-3,TRBV27,TRBD2,ASSPGLAGDTQY
TRBJ2-1,TRBV9,.,ASSSTGGQYNEQF
TRBJ1-1,TRBV7-3,.,ASSLRAVRTEAF
TRBJ1-2,TRBV7-9,.,ASSPRQRYGYT
TRBJ1-2,TRBV29-1,.,SVSGLANGYT
TRBJ2-5,TRBV10-3,TRBD2,AISDKTGVAGSSGSQETQY
TRBJ1-5,TRBV23-1,.,ASSQSAPGRQPQH
TRBJ1-4,TRBV28,.,ASSFRRVGEKLF
TRBJ2-7,TRBV5-1,.,ASSLEAPYYEQY
TRBJ1-1,TRBV29-1,TRBD1,SVATGGTTEAF
TRBJ1-4,TRBV7-9,TRBD1,ASPKGTGRRAEEKLF
TRBJ1-1,TRBV5-4,.,ASSLGPSNTEAF
TRBJ1-1,TRBV5-1,TRBD1,ASSLGFGTGVEENTEAF
TRBJ1-2,TRBV20-1,.,SAPTGDGYT
TRBJ2-3,TRBV7-9,.,ASSLGQATPQADTQY
TRBJ1-1,TRBV7-8,.,ASSLAYFTVNTEAF
TRBJ1-5,TRBV2,TRBD1,ASLDRVNQPQH
TRBJ2-2,TRBV29-1,.,SAQRWGTGELF
TRBJ2-7,TRBV4-1,TRBD1,ASSPGQTHSYEQY
TRBJ2-5,TRBV5-1,TRBD1,ASSSTGWDETQY
TRBJ2-3,TRBV11-3,.,ASSPPSTDTQY
TRBJ2-5,TRBV5-1,.,ASSFGETQY
TRBJ1-5,TRBV7-9,TRBD1,ASSEGQGNQPQH
TRBJ2-5,TRBV6-1,TRBD1,ASSAETLQGVWETQY
TRBJ1-5,TRBV27,.,ASSFIPLIGNQPQH
TRBJ1-1,TRBV6-5,.,ASSLGGMTEAF
TRBJ2-1,TRBV5-4,TRBD2,ASSLGLAGRLSNEQF
TRBJ2-2,TRBV4-3,TRBD1,ASSQSSQGDNTGELF
TRBJ2-7,TRBV10-3,TRBD1,AIRTGDNYEQY
TRBJ2-3,TRBV6-4,.,ASSDGGGTQY
TRBJ2-2,TRBV11-2,TRBD2,ASSVHPRPSGGDTGELF
TRBJ2-1,TRBV28,.,ATKTIPGGGQF
TRBJ2-7,TRBV29-1,TRBD1,STRDRGTYEQY
TRBJ2-1,TRBV4-1,TRBD2,ASRPLAGVNHNEQF
TRBJ1-5,TRBV28,.,ASSLARYSNQPQH
TRBJ2-7,TRBV6-5,.,ASSYLISSYEQY